Below, 20 T cell receptor beta chains from the same sample are listed, as sequenced in a study of T-cell reconstitution after alpha-beta-depleted transplantation in children (dated by TCRdb to between 2015 and 2016). The library was built by means of PCR. The instrument was an Illumina HiSeq 2500. TCR library preparation used molecular barcoding, with unique molecular identifiers applied to normalize quantification of the TCRbeta repertoire. In TCRdb, the public reads were trimmed at Q25 with fastp and aligned with MiXCR, with productive beta chains retained. Every entry covers one CDR3 protein and lists the most common genes and DNA from its rows. The sample contains about 210,000 distinct CDR3 sequences, 17% of them found a single time. The top ten hold around two fifths of the sample. According to the study, the label for this sample's treatment or condition signals: allogeneic hematopoietic cell transplantation with graft depleted of TCRalphabeta T cells and CD19 B cells.

The sample in question was PBMCs, mostly from graft donor cells, obtained 360 days after TCRalphabeta/CD19-depleted stem cell transplant. Every receptor here comes from a male patient between 2 and 10 years old who had a stem cell transplant for acute lymphoblastic leukemia, so the T cells may come from the graft donor.

The CDR3 sequence: CSVGGLAPYNEQFF. The CDR3 DNA is TGCAGCGTTGGAGGGCTAGCGCCCTACAATGAGCAGTTCTTC. This chain joins TRBV29-1 and TRBJ2-1; D is possibly TRBD2 (6 bases). The germline CDR1 and CDR2 sequences are SQVTM and ANQGSEA. The CDR3 is made up of 14 amino acids. The V end was cut by 4 bases, the J end by 2 bases, with 12 bases between.

This clonotype was counted a few times. V usage is TRBV5-1 and J usage is TRBJ2-7; perhaps TRBD2 as D (6 bases). V was pared by 0 bases and J by 2 bases, with 15 bases between. This CDR3 has 16 amino acids. Germline CDR1 and CDR2: SGHRS and YFSETQ. The chain's CDR3 is CASSLALLAEAYEQYF. In DNA, the CDR3 is TGCGCCAGCAGCTTGGCGCTACTAGCCGAAGCCTACGAGCAGTACTTC.

This rearrangement joins TRBV9 to TRBJ2-1; 8 bases agree with TRBD2. The V and J ends lost 3 bases and 0 bases, in that order; junction bases with no gene match: 2. Germline V gene sequence: CDR1 SGDLS, CDR2 YYNGEE. The CDR3 runs 15 residues. In nucleotides, the CDR3 is TGTGCCAGCAGCGCGACTAGCGTCTCCTACAATGAGCAGTTCTTC. It is translated as CASSATSVSYNEQFF.

This sequence joins TRBV10-3 and TRBJ2-3; TRBD2 aligns across 14 bases. The CDR3 runs to 15 residues. V was clipped by 3 bases and J by 6 bases; unmatched bases: 2. The V gene's germline CDR1 is ENHRY and CDR2 SYGVKD. CDR3 sequence (DNA): TGTGCCATCAGTGACGGACTAGCGGGAGGTGATACGCAGTATTTT. Protein product: CAISDGLAGGDTQYF.

J is TRBJ2-5 and V is TRBV5-1, with a weak D call TRBD2 (5 bases). The germline V gene has CDR1 SGHRS and CDR2 YFSETQ. The CDR3 spans 18 residues. V lost 1 base to trimming and J lost 0 bases, with 19 bases between them. The CDR3 coding sequence is TGCGCCAGCAGCTTGATGCAGTCAGGAATAGCGAACCAAGAGACCCAGTACTTC. It translates to CASSLMQSGIANQETQYF.

The chain couples TRBV6-1 to TRBJ2-1; D is uncertain. Per germline, CDR1 MNHNS and CDR2 SASEGT. The ends were cut back, 6 bases at V and 0 bases at J, with 12 bases in the middle. The CDR3 has 15 amino acids. The CDR3 spells CASRWLRSSYNEQFF. As DNA, the CDR3 is TGTGCCAGCAGGTGGTTACGGAGCTCCTACAATGAGCAGTTCTTC.

The CDR3 DNA is TGTGCCAGCAGTTTAACTAGCGGGGGGGCCACAGATACGCAGTATTTT. Protein product: CASSLTSGGATDTQYF. The chain is built from TRBV12-3 or TRBV12-4 and TRBJ2-3, with 13 bases identical to TRBD2. Trimming cost V 2 bases and J 2 bases; bases outside gene matches: 1. CDR3 length equals 16 residues.

V is TRBV20-1 and J is TRBJ2-1; D gene unclear. V was shortened by 6 bases and J by 2 bases, with 14 bases between the two germline ends. The germline gives CDR1 DFQATT, CDR2 SNEGSKA (reference sequence). The CDR3 is made up of 14 amino acids. The DNA for the CDR3 is TGCAGTGCGACGATTATGGGCCCCTACAATGAGCAGTTCTTC. It translates to CSATIMGPYNEQFF.

The V gene is TRBV7-2, the J gene TRBJ1-1; D perhaps matches TRBD1 (5 bases). With 5 bases removed from V and 3 bases from J, the gap between germline ends came to 13 bases. Germline CDR1 reads SGHTA; CDR2 reads FQGNSA. The CDR3 extends over 14 amino acids. CDR3 amino acids: CASSPSRTHTEAFF. Written as DNA, the CDR3 is TGTGCCAGCAGCCCATCGAGGACACACACTGAAGCTTTCTTT.

This clonotype was seen only a few times. This chain connects TRBV19 to TRBJ1-5, with 8 bases fitting TRBD1. Germline CDR1 LNHDA, CDR2 SQIVND (reference sequence). The trim removed 3 bases at V and 3 bases at J, leaving 4 bases unmatched. The CDR3 spans 15 residues. The CDR3 is CASSIQTGDNQPQHF. CDR3 bases: TGTGCCAGTAGTATCCAGACAGGGGACAATCAGCCCCAGCATTTT. Combining the CDR3 with reference TRBV19 and TRBJ1-5 gives the whole variable domain DGGITQSPKYLFRKEGQNVTLSCEQNLNHDAMYWYRQDPGQGLRLIYYSQIVNDFQKGDIAEGYSVSREKKESFPLTVTSAQKNPTAFYLCASSIQTGDNQPQHFGDGTRLSIL.

In this sample, this clonotype turned up a few times. The rearrangement links TRBV6-5 to TRBJ2-1; D ambiguous. V was pared by 0 bases and J by 9 bases, with 21 bases between. The CDR3 runs 17 residues. Germline CDR1 reads MNHEY; CDR2 reads SVGAGI. The CDR3 is CASSYSRPQPVGSEQFF. DNA of the CDR3: TGTGCCAGCAGTTACTCCAGGCCTCAACCGGTAGGAAGTGAGCAGTTCTTC.

The chain is built from TRBV10-3 and TRBJ2-5; 9 bases fit TRBD2. Germline V gene sequence: CDR1 ENHRY, CDR2 SYGVKD. The CDR3 extends over 16 amino acids. With V trimmed by 2 bases and J by 0 bases, 4 bases remained unmatched. The chain's CDR3 is CAISEEASGDQETQYF. CDR3 DNA: TGTGCCATCAGTGAGGAGGCTAGCGGGGACCAAGAGACCCAGTACTTC.

This clonotype has a handful of counts. V and J are TRBV5-6 and TRBJ2-7; D could derive from TRBD1 or TRBD2 (7 bases each). Germline CDR1 is SGHDT and CDR2 is YYEEEE. CDR3 length equals 14 residues. Trimming took 2 bases from V and 3 from J, leaving 12 bases between them. As DNA, the CDR3 is TGTGCCAGCAGCTTCAGGGGGGGATTCTACGAGCAGTACTTC. Amino acids: CASSFRGGFYEQYF.

This clonotype was found a few times. The chain is built from TRBV25-1 and TRBJ2-1; 11 bases align to TRBD2. CDR3 size: 16 residues. J lost 0 bases, V lost 5 bases, and 3 bases had no gene match. Germline lookup yields CDR1 MGHDK and CDR2 SYGVNS. CDR3: CASSSTSGSSYNEQFF. The CDR3 DNA reads as TGTGCCAGCAGTTCAACTAGCGGGAGCTCCTACAATGAGCAGTTCTTC.

Note on this clonotype: This sequence may be a read error, since a much larger clone differs from it by one base. The chain carries TRBV2 and TRBJ2-7; perhaps TRBD2 as D (7 bases). V shed 7 bases and J shed 6 bases, with 22 bases lying between them. The CDR3 covers 15 residues. Per the germline V gene, CDR1 is SNHLY and CDR2 is FYNNEI. Written as DNA, the CDR3 is TGTGCCAGCACTGGGATCGCGGGGGCGCAGCGCGAGCAGTACTTC. This codes for CASTGIAGAQREQYF.

This clonotype occurred a few times. J is TRBJ1-1 and V is TRBV14; no clear D. Deletions cut 4 bases from V and 4 bases from J, with 16 bases between. The CDR3 contains 15 residues. Looked up from germline, CDR1 is SGHDN and CDR2 is FVKESK. CDR3 in amino acids: CASSLPGGSGTEAFF. The CDR3 nucleotides read TGTGCCAGCAGCCTGCCAGGAGGTAGTGGCACTGAAGCTTTCTTT.

The chain uses TRBV10-2 and TRBJ2-3, with D possibly called TRBD1 or TRBD2 (6 bases each). Germline CDR1 is WSHSY and CDR2 is SAAADI. This CDR3 is 15 amino acids long. The V end lost 7 bases, the J end lost 6 bases, and 20 bases lay between the germline ends. The CDR3 DNA follows: TGCGCCAGCACCCAACAGGGACTGGGGCGGGATACGCAGTATTTT. Its protein product is CASTQQGLGRDTQYF.

The rearrangement joins TRBV7-2 to TRBJ2-7; D remains unclear. The CDR3 contains 13 residues. Germline V gene data show CDR1 as SGHTA and CDR2 as FQGNSA. V lost 2 bases to trimming and J lost 7 bases, with 12 bases between them. The chain's CDR3 is CASSLQISWEQYF. The CDR3 DNA reads TGTGCCAGCAGCTTACAGATATCGTGGGAGCAGTACTTC.

The J gene is TRBJ2-1, the V gene TRBV28; D is undetermined. V lost 6 bases and J lost 0, with 12 bases in between. The CDR3 contains 15 residues. Germline CDR1 MDHEN, CDR2 SYDVKM. CDR3 nucleotide sequence: TGTGCCAGCAGCCAATTGGCGCGCTCCTACAATGAGCAGTTCTTC. Translating it yields CASSQLARSYNEQFF.

This rearrangement joins TRBV4-3 to TRBJ2-2; 8 nucleotides agree with TRBD2. This CDR3 spans 20 amino acids. Trimming at V came to 3 bases and at J to 2 bases, leaving 17 bases not matched to a gene. Germline CDR1 is LGHNA and CDR2 is YSLEER. The CDR3 region has the DNA TGCGCCAGCAGCCATCCGCGGGGGGCGCCTATAAATTTTAACACCGGGGAGCTGTTTTTT. It yields the protein CASSHPRGAPINFNTGELFF.